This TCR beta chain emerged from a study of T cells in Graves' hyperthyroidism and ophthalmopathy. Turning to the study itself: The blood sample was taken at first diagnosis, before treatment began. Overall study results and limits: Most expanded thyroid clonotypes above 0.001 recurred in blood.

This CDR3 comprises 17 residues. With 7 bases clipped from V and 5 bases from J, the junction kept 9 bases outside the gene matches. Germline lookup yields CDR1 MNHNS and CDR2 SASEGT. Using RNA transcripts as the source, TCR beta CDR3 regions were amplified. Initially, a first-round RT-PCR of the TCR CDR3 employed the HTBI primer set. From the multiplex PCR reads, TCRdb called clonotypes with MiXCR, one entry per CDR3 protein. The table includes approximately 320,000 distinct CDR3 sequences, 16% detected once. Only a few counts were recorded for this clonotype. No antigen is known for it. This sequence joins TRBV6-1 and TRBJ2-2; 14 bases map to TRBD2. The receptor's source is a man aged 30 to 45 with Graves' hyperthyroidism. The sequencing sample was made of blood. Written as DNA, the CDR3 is TGTGCCAGCACGAGACTAGCGGGAGGGCCAGGGACCGGGGAGCTGTTTTTT. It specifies CASTRLAGGPGTGELFF.